One and the same sample provided the 2 T cell receptor beta chains below, sequenced in a study of blood T cell repertoires in COVID-19. Produced via immunoSEQ multiplex PCR; TCRdb's table is partial and in-frame only. The sample gives over 40,000 clones, approximately 86% of which show up once; around 2.9% is in the top ten. Sequenced material: peripheral blood. These receptors all come from a woman aged 80 or over with acute or convalescent COVID-19.

The genes are TRBV2 and TRBJ1-4, with a possible D match to TRBD1 (5 bases). This CDR3 region has 16 residues. The V gene's germline CDR1 is SNHLY and CDR2 FYNNEI. V lost 2 bases, J lost 0 bases, and 10 bases lay in between. In DNA form, the CDR3 reads TGTGCCAGCAGTGAATGGGGGGGAGCAACTAATGAAAAACTGTTTTTT. Translating gives CASSEWGGATNEKLFF.

The chain recombines TRBV4-1 with TRBJ1-3, with 8 bases identical to TRBD1. CDR3 length: 17 residues. Germline V gene data show CDR1 as MGHRA and CDR2 as YSYEKL. The V and J ends lost 0 bases and 4 bases, in that order; junction bases with no gene match: 8. The CDR3 DNA is TGCGCCAGCAGCCAAGAGGGGAGACAGGGGACCGGAAACACCATATATTTT. This gives the protein CASSQEGRQGTGNTIYF.